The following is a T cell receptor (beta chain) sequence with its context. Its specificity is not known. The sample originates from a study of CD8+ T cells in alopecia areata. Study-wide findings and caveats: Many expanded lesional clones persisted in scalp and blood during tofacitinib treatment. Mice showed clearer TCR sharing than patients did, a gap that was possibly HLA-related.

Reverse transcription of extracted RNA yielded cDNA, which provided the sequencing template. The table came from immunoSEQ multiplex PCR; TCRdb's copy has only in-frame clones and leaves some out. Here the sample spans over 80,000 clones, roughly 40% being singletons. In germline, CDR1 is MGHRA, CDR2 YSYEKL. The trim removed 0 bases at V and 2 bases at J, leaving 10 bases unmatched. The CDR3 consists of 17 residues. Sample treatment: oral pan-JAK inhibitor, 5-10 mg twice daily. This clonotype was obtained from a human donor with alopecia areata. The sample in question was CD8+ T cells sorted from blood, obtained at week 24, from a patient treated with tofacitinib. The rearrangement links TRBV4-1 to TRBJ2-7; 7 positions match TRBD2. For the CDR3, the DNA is TGCGCCAGCAGCCAAGAGTCTGGCGGGAGTTTCGCCTACGAGCAGTACTTC. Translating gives CASSQESGGSFAYEQYF.